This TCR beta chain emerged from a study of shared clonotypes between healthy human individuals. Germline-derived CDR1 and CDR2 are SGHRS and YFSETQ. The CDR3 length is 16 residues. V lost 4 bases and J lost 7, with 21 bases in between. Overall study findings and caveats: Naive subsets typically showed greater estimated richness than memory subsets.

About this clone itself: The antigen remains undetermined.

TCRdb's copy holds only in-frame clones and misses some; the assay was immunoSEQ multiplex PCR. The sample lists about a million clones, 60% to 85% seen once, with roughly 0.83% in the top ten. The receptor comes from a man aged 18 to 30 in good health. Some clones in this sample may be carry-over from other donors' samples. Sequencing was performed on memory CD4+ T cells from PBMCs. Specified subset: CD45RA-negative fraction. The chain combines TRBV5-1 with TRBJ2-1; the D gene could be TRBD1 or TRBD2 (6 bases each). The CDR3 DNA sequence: TGCGCCAGCAGCAGGGGGGATAGCGCTGGCCGGAATGAGCAGTTCTTC. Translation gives CASSRGDSAGRNEQFF.